This T cell receptor (beta chain) stems from a study of blood T cells in healthy people across ages. Trimming cost V 3 bases and J 3 bases; bases outside gene matches: 6. The CDR3 is made up of 16 amino acids. In germline, CDR1 is LGHNA, CDR2 YNFKEQ. For the second PCR, which ran for 7 to 11 cycles, a sample-barcoded 5' primer and a J-beta primer mix were used. MiXCR was run by TCRdb on the 5' RACE reads, yielding one entry per CDR3 protein. The sample lists hundreds of thousands of distinct CDR3 sequences, around 24% seen once, with roughly 9% in the top ten. Isolation per sample recovered at least 7 million PBMCs. The sample was also linked to a second study, of T cells of mothers and their children. That paper notes: Thymic selection molds TCR recombination products alike in related and unrelated pairs.

This clonotype was sampled from a boy younger than 18 in good health. The sample consisted of blood. This chain joins TRBV4-2 and TRBJ2-7; 12 bases map to TRBD2. CDR3 in amino acids: CASSQEWTSGIYEQYF. The CDR3 coding sequence is TGTGCCAGCAGCCAGGAGTGGACTAGCGGGATCTACGAGCAGTACTTC.